The rows below give T cell receptor beta chains drawn from one sample of a study of blood T cell repertoires in COVID-19. Repertoires were generated with immunoSEQ multiplex PCR, while TCRdb's copy carries only in-frame clones and drops some. The sample holds roughly 250,000 clones, 85% to 90% seen once. The sequenced sample consisted of peripheral blood. Source of these receptors: a man younger than 40 with acute or convalescent COVID-19. CDR3s include the opening cysteine and the closing phenylalanine or tryptophan. The order of the fields is J gene, V gene, CDR3 protein.

j_gene: TRBJ1-1
v_gene: TRBV19
CDR3aa: CASTRDRYTEAFF

j_gene: TRBJ2-1
v_gene: TRBV14
CDR3aa: CASSLSLGTGGYNEQFF

j_gene: TRBJ1-2
v_gene: TRBV21-1
CDR3aa: CASSKAESKSLGYTF

j_gene: TRBJ1-2
v_gene: TRBV25-1
CDR3aa: CASSSTGGMSHGYTF

j_gene: TRBJ2-7
v_gene: TRBV30
CDR3aa: CAWNPRLSYKEF

j_gene: TRBJ2-7
v_gene: TRBV18
CDR3aa: CASSPRTSGVYEQYF

j_gene: TRBJ1-4
v_gene: TRBV18
CDR3aa: CASSAVTQKNEKLFF

j_gene: TRBJ2-2
v_gene: TRBV3-1/TRBV3-2
CDR3aa: CASSFSGGFTGELFF

j_gene: TRBJ2-1
v_gene: TRBV7-2
CDR3aa: CASSSQRGPTHEQFF

j_gene: TRBJ1-1
v_gene: TRBV27
CDR3aa: CASSVLSTGDTEAFF

j_gene: TRBJ1-2
v_gene: TRBV19
CDR3aa: CASSNGHQGMPGYTF

j_gene: TRBJ2-7
v_gene: TRBV7-9
CDR3aa: CASSLEGLGGLNEQYF

j_gene: TRBJ1-5
v_gene: TRBV27
CDR3aa: CASSLVGAWGNQPQHF

j_gene: TRBJ2-7
v_gene: TRBV18
CDR3aa: CASSPSTGKVYEQYF

j_gene: TRBJ2-3
v_gene: TRBV2
CDR3aa: CASRAGPFLTDTQYF

j_gene: TRBJ2-1
v_gene: TRBV29-1
CDR3aa: CSVVRVERGSYNEQFF

j_gene: TRBJ2-5
v_gene: TRBV5-5
CDR3aa: CASSLIFAGQETQYF

j_gene: TRBJ2-7
v_gene: TRBV6-1
CDR3aa: CASSESHGGTKQYF

j_gene: TRBJ1-5
v_gene: TRBV7-8
CDR3aa: CASSLPGQNNQPQHF

j_gene: TRBJ2-7
v_gene: TRBV4-1
CDR3aa: CASSQAGTGVNEQYF

j_gene: TRBJ1-4
v_gene: TRBV25-1
CDR3aa: CASSDGGRDEKLFF

j_gene: TRBJ2-1
v_gene: TRBV15
CDR3aa: CATGFAHLYNEQFF

j_gene: TRBJ1-4
v_gene: TRBV2
CDR3aa: CASSEMSEANEKLFF

j_gene: TRBJ1-5
v_gene: TRBV27
CDR3aa: CASSFTGTVDQPQHF

j_gene: TRBJ2-1
v_gene: TRBV18
CDR3aa: CASSPRLSGAYNEQFF

j_gene: TRBJ1-4
v_gene: TRBV19
CDR3aa: CASSIGRVFSSGEKLFF

j_gene: TRBJ2-7
v_gene: TRBV5-6
CDR3aa: CASSYDRTYEQYF

j_gene: TRBJ1-2
v_gene: TRBV6-5
CDR3aa: CASSRQGLNYGYTF

j_gene: TRBJ1-6
v_gene: TRBV5-1
CDR3aa: CASSFEGSPLHF

j_gene: TRBJ1-5
v_gene: TRBV3-1/TRBV3-2
CDR3aa: CASSQTGLFQPQHF

j_gene: TRBJ1-4
v_gene: TRBV5-6
CDR3aa: CASSLFPQGGEKLFF

j_gene: TRBJ2-3
v_gene: TRBV11-2
CDR3aa: CASSEYPRDTYSTDTQYF

j_gene: TRBJ2-1
v_gene: TRBV19
CDR3aa: CASSTDRGAFNEQFF

j_gene: TRBJ2-7
v_gene: TRBV29-1
CDR3aa: CSVETDYEQYF

j_gene: TRBJ1-1
v_gene: TRBV19
CDR3aa: CASRTGTVSMNTEAFF

j_gene: TRBJ1-5
v_gene: TRBV30
CDR3aa: CAWSGPGQASKHF

j_gene: TRBJ1-5
v_gene: TRBV5-8
CDR3aa: CASSLVGGRNQPQHF

j_gene: TRBJ1-6
v_gene: TRBV2
CDR3aa: CASSEVAGNSPLHF

j_gene: TRBJ1-6
v_gene: TRBV7-2
CDR3aa: CASSLGQGWSPLHF

j_gene: TRBJ1-2
v_gene: TRBV7-2
CDR3aa: CASSSTHYGYTF

j_gene: TRBJ1-5
v_gene: TRBV19
CDR3aa: CASRLQGWIDQPQHF

j_gene: TRBJ2-1
v_gene: TRBV5-1
CDR3aa: CASSLWVKRTTDEQFF

j_gene: TRBJ2-5
v_gene: TRBV6-1
CDR3aa: CASSEWDSRTQYF

j_gene: TRBJ1-5
v_gene: TRBV19
CDR3aa: CASSVSGVSQPQHF

j_gene: TRBJ2-1
v_gene: TRBV18
CDR3aa: CASSPPIQQEQFF

j_gene: TRBJ1-3
v_gene: TRBV18
CDR3aa: CASSPLRNGDRVGNTIYF

j_gene: TRBJ1-2
v_gene: TRBV19
CDR3aa: CASSPRSGSHGYTF

j_gene: TRBJ1-4
v_gene: TRBV4-1
CDR3aa: CASSQELEGLANEKLFF

j_gene: TRBJ1-1
v_gene: TRBV11-1
CDR3aa: CASSLTVNTEAFF